This T cell receptor (beta chain) was recorded in a study of blood T cell repertoires in COVID-19. Looking at the study overall: The origin of the acute and convalescent COVID-19 samples was the United States, Italy and Spain.

In this sample, this clone turned up a few times. Authors' analysis steps: Amplifying reference gene primers gave estimates of nucleated cell counts. Profiled with immunoSEQ multiplex PCR; TCRdb holds only in-frame clones, not every one. The V and J calls and clone size were taken over from that table, and D and trimming were inferred from the DNA. Seen here are some 190,000 clones, 75% to 90% observed once, and the top ten hold less than 9%. The specimen sequenced was peripheral blood. The receptor was derived from a woman in her sixties with acute or convalescent COVID-19.

DNA of the CDR3: TGCGCCAGCAGCTTGGGTACTCTTTCAGATACGCAGTATTTT. It codes for CASSLGTLSDTQYF. J is TRBJ2-3 and V is TRBV5-1; D is uncertain. Germline loops: CDR1 SGHRS, CDR2 YFSETQ. Trimming stripped 0 bases from V and 4 bases from J, with 9 bases between. The CDR3 totals 14 residues.